This TCR beta chain came from a study of CD8+ T cells in alopecia areata. About the study: Treated patients swallowed 5 to 10 mg of oral tofacitinib twice daily.

cDNA reverse transcribed from extracted RNA served as the sequencing template. Using immunoSEQ multiplex PCR, the repertoire was profiled, and TCRdb retains in-frame clones only, with some absent. The sample carries about 180,000 clones, roughly 66% recorded once. Sequences were derived from CD8+ T cells sorted from blood, sampled at week 0. This TCR came from a human donor with alopecia areata.

The CDR3 sequence is CASSLGQATGYTF. The DNA for the CDR3 is TGTGCCAGCAGCTTAGGACAGGCGACGGGCTACACCTTC. The rearrangement links TRBV13 to TRBJ1-2, with D possibly TRBD1 on 5 matching bases. V was cut by 0 bases and J by 8 bases, with 10 bases left in between. The length of the CDR3 is 13 residues. CDR1 and CDR2 from the germline V gene are PRHDT and FYEKMQ (reference sequence).